This T cell receptor beta chain was recorded in a study of cytomegalovirus exposure and HLA in healthy donors. PCR used 60 Vbeta primers and 13 Jbeta primers. Only in-frame clones appear in the TCRdb table, and some are missing; sequencing was by immunoSEQ multiplex PCR. The table lists some 72,000 clones. After removal of 4 bases from V and 1 base from J, the junction contained 3 bases not matched to a gene. The length of the CDR3 is 15 residues. Germline CDR1 KGHSH, CDR2 LQKENI. The sequenced sample consisted of PBMCs. The V gene is TRBV18, the J gene TRBJ1-1; 10 bases align to TRBD1. The TCR sequence derives from a man aged 30 to 39 in good health and CMV-seronegative. In nucleotides, the CDR3 is TGTGCCAGCTCACTTGGACAGGGGGGGAACACTGAAGCTTTCTTT. This gives the protein CASSLGQGGNTEAFF.